This T cell receptor beta chain was profiled in a study of T cell repertoires in ileal Crohn's disease. Of note for this clone: What it binds is unknown.

General study points: Sorted CD8 T cells held more high-frequency clones than CD4. Compared with non-smokers, active smokers at surgery showed more clonal expansions.

The ends lost 4 bases at V and 8 bases at J; junction bases unmatched: 8. Germline V lookup: CDR1 SGHRS, CDR2 YFSETQ. The CDR3 is 13 residues long. Profiled with immunoSEQ multiplex PCR; TCRdb holds only in-frame clones, not every one. This table holds 11,000 to 15,000 clones, roughly 85% found once. This receptor was taken from an adult with Crohn's disease. The chain carries TRBV5-1 and TRBJ1-1; TRBD1 matches at 7 bases. Input material: ileal tissue. The CDR3 region is CASSPYRGAEAFF. The CDR3 nucleotides are TGCGCCAGCAGCCCCTACAGGGGAGCCGAAGCTTTCTTT.